This TCR beta chain was sequenced in a study of response to subunit inactivated influenza vaccine. Germline V gene sequence: CDR1 MNHEY, CDR2 SVGAGI. V was cut by 0 bases and J by 4 bases, with 7 bases left in between. This CDR3 contains 14 residues. MiXCR, applied by TCRdb to the RT-PCR reads, yields one record per CDR3 protein. Here the sample spans under 950,000 distinct CDR3 sequences, 21% being singletons. To note about this clonotype: The antigen is undetermined.

The study's findings and limits: Researchers suggested that each seasonal influenza vaccination recruits few new T cells.

This specimen consisted of PBMCs from blood, obtained about 5 days after vaccination. This receptor was taken from a man between 45 and 60 years old who received an inactivated influenza vaccine. This chain connects TRBV6-5 to TRBJ1-3; D gene ambiguous. CDR3 in amino acids: CASSYSNRGNTIYF. Written as DNA, the CDR3 is TGTGCCAGCAGTTACTCGAATCGGGGAAACACCATATATTTT.